This is a list of T cell receptor beta chains from one sample in a study of blood T cells in healthy people across ages. TCRdb redid the calling of the 5' RACE reads with MiXCR, one entry per CDR3 protein. The sample has approximately 700,000 distinct CDR3 sequences, about a third seen once; the top ten hold approximately 15%. Material: blood. These receptors were obtained from a woman of 80 years or more in good health. Both conserved end residues are part of each CDR3. The order of the fields is V gene, J gene, D gene, clone size, CDR3 protein, CDR3 DNA. The D gene is left open where the match is weak. Size is stated for part of the rows, as once, few or many counts, or as a class when the clone is expanded.

V: TRBV12-3/TRBV12-4
J: TRBJ2-3
D: TRBD2
size: NA
CDR3: CASSSPGLAVSTDTQYF
DNA: TGTGCCAGCAGTTCCCCCGGGCTAGCGGTGAGCACAGATACGCAGTATTTT

V: TRBV5-1
J: TRBJ2-6
D: NA
size: NA
CDR3: CASSPLADPQRSGANVLTF
DNA: TGCGCCAGCAGCCCCTTGGCGGACCCCCAACGATCTGGGGCCAACGTCCTGACTTTC

V: TRBV7-2
J: TRBJ2-1
D: NA
size: few
CDR3: CASSLGGRSQETQFF
DNA: TGCGCCAGCAGCTTAGGAGGACGGTCCCAAGAGACCCAGTTCTTC

V: TRBV5-1
J: TRBJ2-7
D: TRBD2
size: NA
CDR3: CASSFGLAVESYEQYF
DNA: TGCGCCAGCAGCTTCGGTCTAGCGGTGGAGAGCTACGAGCAGTACTTC

V: TRBV9
J: TRBJ1-5
D: NA
size: many
CDR3: CASSVGDTNQPQHF
DNA: TGTGCCAGCAGCGTAGGGGACACCAATCAGCCCCAGCATTTT

V: TRBV7-2
J: TRBJ2-1
D: TRBD2
size: few
CDR3: CASTWGLAGPDSYNEQFF
DNA: TGTGCCAGCACCTGGGGACTAGCGGGGCCCGACTCCTACAATGAGCAGTTCTTC

V: TRBV7-2
J: TRBJ2-7
D: NA
size: few
CDR3: CASSSQTGSSSYEQYF
DNA: TGTGCCAGCAGCTCACAAACAGGCTCCAGCTCCTACGAGCAGTACTTC

V: TRBV4-2
J: TRBJ2-7
D: TRBD2
size: NA
CDR3: CASSLLSGGAYNEQYF
DNA: TGTGCCAGCAGCCTCTTGAGCGGGGGGGCCTACAATGAGCAGTACTTC

V: TRBV6-2/TRBV6-3
J: TRBJ2-7
D: NA
size: NA
CDR3: CASSYNPGAVNEQYF
DNA: TGTGCCAGCAGTTACAATCCGGGGGCAGTAAACGAGCAGTACTTC

V: TRBV27
J: TRBJ1-5
D: NA
size: NA
CDR3: CASSYLGPGIDSNQPQHF
DNA: TGTGCCAGCAGTTACCTCGGACCGGGGATTGATAGCAATCAGCCCCAGCATTTT

V: TRBV29-1
J: TRBJ1-2
D: NA
size: NA
CDR3: CSATGQGNYGCTF
DNA: NA

V: TRBV20-1
J: TRBJ1-1
D: NA
size: few
CDR3: CSARDDSVVTFF
DNA: TGCAGTGCTAGAGATGACAGTGTAGTAACTTTCTTT

V: TRBV20-1
J: TRBJ2-7
D: TRBD2
size: NA
CDR3: CSAPGGSGGLLGSQYF
DNA: TGCAGTGCCCCCGGTGGTAGCGGGGGACTACTGGGGTCCCAGTACTTC

V: TRBV20-1
J: TRBJ2-7
D: TRBD2
size: many
CDR3: CSALSGGSYEQYF
DNA: TGCAGTGCTCTAAGCGGGGGCTCCTACGAGCAGTACTTC

V: TRBV30
J: TRBJ1-5
D: NA
size: few
CDR3: CAWSRESNQPQHF
DNA: TGTGCCTGGAGCAGGGAAAGTAATCAGCCCCAGCATTTT

V: TRBV7-6
J: TRBJ2-7
D: TRBD1
size: NA
CDR3: CASSLLAGTGHYEQYF
DNA: TGTGCCAGCAGCTTATTGGCCGGGACAGGGCACTACGAGCAGTACTTC

V: TRBV7-2
J: TRBJ2-2
D: TRBD2
size: NA
CDR3: CASSSPGGGTGELFF
DNA: TGTGCCAGCAGCTCGCCCGGCGGGGGCACCGGGGAGCTGTTTTTT

V: TRBV27
J: TRBJ1-5
D: NA
size: few
CDR3: CASRPGAGPNQPQHF
DNA: TGTGCCAGCAGACCTGGGGCAGGTCCCAATCAGCCCCAGCATTTT

V: TRBV7-2
J: TRBJ2-3
D: TRBD2
size: many
CDR3: CASSPPGLAGGIDTQYF
DNA: TGTGCCAGCAGCCCCCCCGGACTAGCGGGGGGGATAGATACGCAGTATTTT

V: TRBV28
J: TRBJ2-7
D: NA
size: NA
CDR3: CASSRDSYVQYF
DNA: TGTGCCAGCAGCCGCGACAGCTACGTGCAGTACTTC

V: TRBV6-5
J: TRBJ1-2
D: NA
size: NA
CDR3: CASVTTGPQPYGHTF
DNA: TGTGCCAGCGTCACGACGGGACCGCAACCCTATGGCCACACCTTC

V: TRBV18
J: TRBJ1-6
D: TRBD1
size: many
CDR3: CASSLDRGWGSPLHF
DNA: TGTGCCAGCTCCCTCGACAGGGGGTGGGGTTCACCCCTCCACTTT

V: TRBV5-1
J: TRBJ2-3
D: NA
size: NA
CDR3: CASSLAPSNTDTQYF
DNA: TGCGCCAGCAGCTTGGCCCCTAGCAACACAGATACGCAGTATTTT

V: TRBV20-1
J: TRBJ2-5
D: TRBD2
size: many
CDR3: CSARDFLSGEETQYF
DNA: TGCAGTGCTAGAGATTTTCTGAGCGGGGAAGAGACCCAGTACTTC

V: TRBV5-6
J: TRBJ1-2
D: TRBD1
size: few
CDR3: CAGSVGQGGYGYTF
DNA: TGTGCCGGCAGCGTGGGACAGGGGGGCTATGGCTACACCTTC

V: TRBV7-7
J: TRBJ2-7
D: NA
size: many
CDR3: CASSPGPGEQYF
DNA: TGTGCCAGCAGCCCCGGACCTGGGGAGCAGTACTTC

V: TRBV10-3
J: TRBJ1-2
D: NA
size: NA
CDR3: CAISGRGRPEINYGYTF
DNA: TGTGCCATCAGTGGCCGGGGCAGGCCCGAAATTAACTATGGCTACACCTTC

V: TRBV12-3/TRBV12-4
J: TRBJ2-3
D: NA
size: many
CDR3: CASSPLGLRTDTQYF
DNA: TGTGCCAGCAGTCCGCTAGGCCTTCGCACAGATACGCAGTATTTT

V: TRBV4-3
J: TRBJ2-3
D: TRBD2
size: many
CDR3: CASSQENAGGSLPDTQYF
DNA: TGCGCCAGCAGCCAAGAGAATGCGGGGGGGTCCCTGCCAGATACGCAGTATTTT

V: TRBV30
J: TRBJ2-6
D: NA
size: many
CDR3: CAWRETLSGANVLTF
DNA: TGTGCCTGGAGGGAGACACTCTCTGGGGCCAACGTCCTGACTTTC

V: TRBV20-1
J: TRBJ2-3
D: TRBD2
size: few
CDR3: CSARGLAGGTGPQYF
DNA: TGCAGTGCTAGAGGACTAGCGGGGGGTACCGGGCCGCAGTATTTT

V: TRBV27
J: TRBJ2-3
D: TRBD2
size: few
CDR3: CASSRRGAGTDTQYF
DNA: TGTGCCAGCAGCCGGCGGGGGGCGGGCACAGATACGCAGTATTTT

V: TRBV5-5
J: TRBJ1-5
D: NA
size: NA
CDR3: CASSLVDRNQPQHF
DNA: TGTGCCAGCAGCTTGGTCGACAGAAATCAGCCCCAGCATTTT

V: TRBV3-1
J: TRBJ1-6
D: TRBD1
size: few
CDR3: CASSPGTANSPLHF
DNA: TGTGCCAGCAGCCCTGGGACAGCTAATTCACCCCTCCACTTT

V: TRBV5-1
J: TRBJ2-1
D: NA
size: NA
CDR3: CASSYSGTRYNEQFF
DNA: TGCGCCAGCAGCTACTCCGGGACAAGGTACAATGAGCAGTTCTTC

V: TRBV30
J: TRBJ2-4
D: NA
size: NA
CDR3: CAWSVNRLNIQYF
DNA: TGTGCCTGGAGTGTAAACAGGTTGAACATTCAGTACTTC

V: TRBV29-1
J: TRBJ2-7
D: NA
size: once
CDR3: CSGARGSYNEQYF
DNA: TGCAGCGGGGCTCGGGGCTCCTACAATGAGCAGTACTTC

V: TRBV11-2
J: TRBJ2-7
D: TRBD1
size: many
CDR3: CASSLHRDRRPEQYF
DNA: TGTGCCAGCAGCTTACACCGGGACAGGAGGCCCGAGCAGTACTTC

V: TRBV5-1
J: TRBJ2-7
D: NA
size: many
CDR3: CASSYDRPSYEQYF
DNA: TGCGCCAGCAGCTACGACCGTCCCTCCTACGAGCAGTACTTC

V: TRBV9
J: TRBJ2-3
D: TRBD2
size: many
CDR3: CASGPAPGLAGGLTSTDTQYF
DNA: TGTGCCAGCGGCCCCGCACCGGGACTAGCGGGGGGGTTGACGAGCACAGATACGCAGTATTTT

V: TRBV6-5
J: TRBJ2-1
D: TRBD2
size: NA
CDR3: CASSRRTSGNEQFF
DNA: TGTGCCAGCAGCCGGAGGACTAGCGGCAATGAGCAGTTCTTC

V: TRBV14
J: TRBJ2-3
D: NA
size: many
CDR3: CASSQEYGGARQYF
DNA: TGTGCCAGCAGCCAAGAGTATGGGGGGGCGCGACAGTATTTT

V: TRBV7-2
J: TRBJ2-1
D: NA
size: many
CDR3: CASSPLDYNNEQFF
DNA: TGTGCCAGCAGCCCCCTCGACTACAATAATGAGCAGTTCTTC

V: TRBV3-1
J: TRBJ2-5
D: TRBD2
size: many
CDR3: CASSQWGTSGGETQYF
DNA: TGTGCCAGCAGCCAATGGGGGACTAGCGGGGGTGAGACCCAGTACTTC

V: TRBV19
J: TRBJ2-4
D: NA
size: once
CDR3: CASSIGQGAKNIQYF
DNA: TGTGCCAGTAGTATTGGTCAGGGGGCCAAAAACATTCAGTACTTC

V: TRBV5-1
J: TRBJ2-1
D: NA
size: NA
CDR3: CASSSAGTPYNEQFF
DNA: TGCGCCAGCAGCTCTGCCGGGACTCCTTACAATGAGCAGTTCTTC

V: TRBV20-1
J: TRBJ2-2
D: NA
size: NA
CDR3: CSALRAGTITGELFF
DNA: TGCAGTGCTCTCAGGGCAGGGACCATCACCGGGGAGCTGTTTTTT

V: TRBV7-2
J: TRBJ2-3
D: NA
size: NA
CDR3: CASSLQGGQADTQYF
DNA: TGTGCCAGCAGCCTTCAAGGGGGGCAGGCAGATACGCAGTATTTT

V: TRBV6-5
J: TRBJ2-7
D: NA
size: NA
CDR3: CASSYFTSGYEQYF
DNA: TGTGCCAGCAGTTACTTTACTAGTGGCTACGAGCAGTACTTC

V: TRBV5-4
J: TRBJ1-2
D: NA
size: few
CDR3: CASSSIGSNYGYTF
DNA: TGTGCCAGCAGCTCCATAGGGAGCAACTATGGCTACACCTTC

V: TRBV4-1
J: TRBJ2-6
D: NA
size: once
CDR3: CASSQGRLSGANVLTF
DNA: TGCGCCAGCAGCCAAGGAAGGCTCTCTGGGGCCAACGTCCTGACTTTC

V: TRBV30
J: TRBJ1-2
D: TRBD1
size: NA
CDR3: CAWKKEGQGAWNGYTF
DNA: TGTGCCTGGAAGAAGGAAGGACAGGGGGCGTGGAATGGCTACACCTTC

V: TRBV2
J: TRBJ2-7
D: TRBD1
size: few
CDR3: CASSDRDRKEIQYF
DNA: TGTGCCAGCAGTGACCGGGACAGGAAAGAGATCCAGTACTTC

V: TRBV20-1
J: TRBJ2-5
D: TRBD2
size: NA
CDR3: CSAREGLAGRKTQYF
DNA: TGCAGTGCTAGAGAGGGACTAGCGGGGCGCAAGACCCAGTACTTC

V: TRBV5-1
J: TRBJ2-5
D: TRBD1
size: many
CDR3: CASSFQASLGQQETQYF
DNA: TGCGCCAGCAGCTTCCAGGCCTCTTTGGGACAGCAAGAGACCCAGTACTTC

V: TRBV12-3/TRBV12-4
J: TRBJ1-6
D: NA
size: NA
CDR3: CASSSSTKVRYSPLHF
DNA: TGTGCCAGCAGTTCCTCAACAAAAGTCCGATATTCACCCCTCCACTTT

V: TRBV16
J: TRBJ1-4
D: TRBD1
size: NA
CDR3: CASSQSVQGAEKLFF
DNA: TGTGCCAGCAGCCAATCAGTACAGGGGGCTGAAAAACTGTTTTTT

V: TRBV30
J: TRBJ1-2
D: NA
size: many
CDR3: CAWSQLRQGWDGYTF
DNA: TGTGCCTGGAGCCAGTTGAGGCAGGGTTGGGATGGCTACACCTTC

V: TRBV10-3
J: TRBJ1-3
D: TRBD1
size: NA
CDR3: CAISEGIGTGSSGNTIYF
DNA: TGTGCCATCAGTGAAGGGATCGGGACAGGGAGCTCTGGAAACACCATATATTTT

V: TRBV28
J: TRBJ2-7
D: NA
size: few
CDR3: CASSLSINFGTWVSYEQYF
DNA: TGTGCCAGCAGTTTATCCATAAATTTCGGGACATGGGTTTCCTACGAGCAGTACTTC